Listed here are 9 T cell receptor beta chains from one sample, sequenced in a study of CD8 T cells in ankylosing spondylitis. From the 5' RACE reads, TCRdb called clonotypes with MiXCR, one entry per CDR3 protein. The sample shows under 250,000 distinct CDR3 sequences, about 10% of them seen only once. Sequencing was carried out using blood, either unsorted or a sorted T cell fraction (not recorded which). These receptors originate from a male donor with ankylosing spondylitis or in good health (not recorded which).

This clonotype was counted many times. This chain joins TRBV12-3 or TRBV12-4 and TRBJ1-1; TRBD1 agrees at 9 bases. Trimming took 1 base from V and 7 from J; bases not matched to a gene: 7. The CDR3 is made up of 15 amino acids. The CDR3 DNA reads as TGTGCCAGCAGTTTAGTACAGGGGGCGAGAGTTGAAGCTTTCTTT. It translates to CASSLVQGARVEAFF.

V usage is TRBV7-9 and J usage is TRBJ2-5; D remains ambiguous. Germline loops: CDR1 SEHNR, CDR2 FQNEAQ (reference sequence). The CDR3 covers 11 residues. V was cut by 8 bases and J by 7 bases, with 11 bases left in between. The CDR3 loop reads CASWWEGTQYF. For the CDR3, the DNA is TGTGCCAGCTGGTGGGAAGGGACCCAGTACTTC.

This clonotype came up a few times. This chain connects TRBV24-1 to TRBJ2-3; possible D gene TRBD1, 6 bases. This CDR3 is built from 14 residues. Germline V CDR1 and CDR2: KGHDR, SFDVKD. Trimming cost V 4 bases and J 4 bases, with 11 bases left between them. The CDR3 region is CATSDRGISDTQYF. In DNA, the CDR3 is TGTGCCACCAGTGACAGGGGAATCTCAGATACGCAGTATTTT.

This clonotype came up many times. The rearrangement joins TRBV12-3 or TRBV12-4 to TRBJ1-4; unclear D gene. The CDR3 is 17 residues long. V was clipped by 6 bases and J by 0 bases, with 17 bases between them. The CDR3 sequence: CASSLNHQGPTNEKLFF. The CDR3, as DNA: TGTGCCAGCAGCCTCAACCATCAAGGGCCAACTAATGAAAAACTGTTTTTT.

This clonotype was counted ten times or more. The J gene is TRBJ2-7, the V gene TRBV20-1, with 8 bases aligning to TRBD1. The CDR3 is made up of 15 amino acids. Germline V gene sequence: CDR1 DFQATT, CDR2 SNEGSKA (reference sequence). The trim removed 0 bases at V and 4 bases at J, leaving 8 bases unmatched. CDR3 residues: CSARDPQGAMYEQYF. The CDR3 DNA follows: TGCAGTGCTAGAGATCCCCAGGGGGCTATGTACGAGCAGTACTTC.

At least ten counts were recorded for this clonotype. The chain recombines TRBV19 with TRBJ2-1; D not certain. The CDR3 consists of 12 residues. V dropped 6 bases and J dropped 4 bases, with 7 bases sitting between them. Germline V gene lookup returns CDR1 LNHDA and CDR2 SQIVND (reference sequence). The DNA of the CDR3 is TGTGCCAGTAGGAGCCGATACAATGAGCAGTTCTTC. Protein sequence: CASRSRYNEQFF. The complete variable domain, with remaining parts taken from reference TRBV19 and TRBJ2-1, reads DGGITQSPKYLFRKEGQNVTLSCEQNLNHDAMYWYRQDPGQGLRLIYYSQIVNDFQKGDIAEGYSVSREKKESFPLTVTSAQKNPTAFYLCASRSRYNEQFFGPGTRLTVL.

In its sample, this clonotype was seen a few times. The CDR3 coding sequence is TGTGCCAGCAGTTTAGGGTTGCGGGTGATCTCTGGGGCCAACGTCCTGACTTTC. It is translated as CASSLGLRVISGANVLTF. This chain links TRBV12-3 or TRBV12-4 with TRBJ2-6, with D possibly matching TRBD2 (5 bases). Trimming removed 1 base from V and 0 bases from J, with 13 bases in between. There are 18 residues in the CDR3.

In its sample, this clonotype was seen many times. The rearrangement uses TRBV2 and TRBJ1-1; no clear D gene. Germline CDR1 is SNHLY and CDR2 is FYNNEI. This CDR3 has 16 residues. The V end was cut by 1 base, the J end by 5 bases, with 17 bases between. This chain's CDR3 is CASSEVYVGGRTEAFF. CDR3 nucleotide sequence: TGTGCCAGCAGTGAAGTTTACGTGGGAGGTCGGACTGAAGCTTTCTTT.

This clonotype was counted ten times or more. V and J are TRBV7-8 and TRBJ1-5; D not resolved. There are 15 residues in the CDR3. In germline, CDR1 is SGHVS, CDR2 FQNEAQ. Trimming pared 2 bases from V and 5 bases from J, leaving 13 bases between. CDR3 residues: CASSLYTDGHQPQHF. The CDR3 DNA sequence: TGTGCCAGCAGCTTATATACGGACGGGCATCAGCCCCAGCATTTT.